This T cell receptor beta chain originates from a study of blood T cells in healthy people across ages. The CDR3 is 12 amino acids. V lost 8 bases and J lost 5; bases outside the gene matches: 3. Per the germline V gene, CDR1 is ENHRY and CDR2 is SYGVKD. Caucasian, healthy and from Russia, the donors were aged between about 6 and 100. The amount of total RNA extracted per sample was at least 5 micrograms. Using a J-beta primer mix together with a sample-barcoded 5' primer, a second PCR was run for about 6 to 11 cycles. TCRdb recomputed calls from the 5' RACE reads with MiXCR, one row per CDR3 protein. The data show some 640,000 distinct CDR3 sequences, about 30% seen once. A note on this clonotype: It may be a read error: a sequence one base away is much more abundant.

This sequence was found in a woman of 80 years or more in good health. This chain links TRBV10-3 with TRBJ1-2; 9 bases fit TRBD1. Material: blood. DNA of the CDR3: TGTGCCATCTGGGGACAGGGATATGGCTACACCTTC. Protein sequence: CAIWGQGYGYTF.